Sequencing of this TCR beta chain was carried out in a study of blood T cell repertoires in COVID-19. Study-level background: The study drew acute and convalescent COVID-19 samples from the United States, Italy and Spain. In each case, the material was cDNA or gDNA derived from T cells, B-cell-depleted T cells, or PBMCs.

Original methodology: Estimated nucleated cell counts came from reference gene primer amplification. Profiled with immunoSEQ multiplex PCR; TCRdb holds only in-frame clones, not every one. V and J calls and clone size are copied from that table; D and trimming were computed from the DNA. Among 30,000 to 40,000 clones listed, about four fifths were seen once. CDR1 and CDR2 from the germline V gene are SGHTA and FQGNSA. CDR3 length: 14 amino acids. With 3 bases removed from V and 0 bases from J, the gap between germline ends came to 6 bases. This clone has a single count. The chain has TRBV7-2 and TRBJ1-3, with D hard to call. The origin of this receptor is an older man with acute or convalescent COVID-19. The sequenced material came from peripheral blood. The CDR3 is CASSFGASGNTIYF. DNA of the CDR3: TGTGCCAGCAGCTTCGGAGCCTCTGGAAACACCATATATTTT. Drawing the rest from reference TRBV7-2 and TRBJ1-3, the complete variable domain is GAGVSQSPSNKVTEKGKDVELRCDPISGHTALYWYRQSLGQGLEFLIYFQGNSAPDKSGLPSDRFSAERTGGSVSTLTIQRTQQEDSAVYLCASSFGASGNTIYFGEGSWLTVV.